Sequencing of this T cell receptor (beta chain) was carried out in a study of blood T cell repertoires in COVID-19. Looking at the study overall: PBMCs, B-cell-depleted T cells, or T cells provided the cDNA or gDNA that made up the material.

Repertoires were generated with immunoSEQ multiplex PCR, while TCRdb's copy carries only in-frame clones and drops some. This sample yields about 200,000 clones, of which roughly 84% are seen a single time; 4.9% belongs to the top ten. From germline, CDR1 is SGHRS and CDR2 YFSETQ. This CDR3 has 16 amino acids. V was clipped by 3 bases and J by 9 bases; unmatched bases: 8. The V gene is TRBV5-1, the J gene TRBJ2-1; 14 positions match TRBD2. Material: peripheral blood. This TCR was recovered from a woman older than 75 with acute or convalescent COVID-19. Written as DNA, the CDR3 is TGCGCCAGCAGCTCTCTTTCCGGGACTAGCGGGAGTGAGCAGTTCTTC. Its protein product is CASSSLSGTSGSEQFF.